This T cell receptor (beta chain) originates from a study of CD8 T cells in Susac syndrome. At the level of the study: Patients with Susac syndrome were therapy-naive, on corticosteroids, or on intravenous immunoglobulin alone at blood draw. Overall study results and limits: Expansion of Susac CD8+ clones peaked in TEMRA cells and in active patients.

Random-hexamer reverse transcription was applied to about 0.45 to 1 ug RNA. Amplification of the TCR beta CDR3 was carried out by immunoSEQ multiplex PCR, which spanned a total of 54 Vbeta and 13 Jbeta segments. MiXCR, run by TCRdb on the immunoSEQ multiplex PCR reads, gives a single entry per CDR3 protein. The data contain about 190,000 distinct CDR3 sequences, approximately 95% of them seen just once; the ten biggest clones take up about 0.17%. From germline, CDR1 is SGHRS and CDR2 YFSETQ. The CDR3 totals 17 residues. J was trimmed by 1 base and V by 0 bases; bases with no gene match: 9. Comments on this clonotype: Its antigen is undetermined.

TEMRA cells were FACS-enriched and CD8+ and CD4+ T cells negatively isolated. Sequencing was carried out using CD8+ T cells from PBMCs. The chain is built from TRBV5-1 and TRBJ2-5, with TRBD1 identical over 7 bases. The sequence was obtained from a human donor with Susac syndrome. CDR3: CASSLAAGGNFQETQYF. The DNA of the CDR3 is TGCGCCAGCAGCTTGGCGGCAGGGGGAAATTTCCAAGAGACCCAGTACTTC.